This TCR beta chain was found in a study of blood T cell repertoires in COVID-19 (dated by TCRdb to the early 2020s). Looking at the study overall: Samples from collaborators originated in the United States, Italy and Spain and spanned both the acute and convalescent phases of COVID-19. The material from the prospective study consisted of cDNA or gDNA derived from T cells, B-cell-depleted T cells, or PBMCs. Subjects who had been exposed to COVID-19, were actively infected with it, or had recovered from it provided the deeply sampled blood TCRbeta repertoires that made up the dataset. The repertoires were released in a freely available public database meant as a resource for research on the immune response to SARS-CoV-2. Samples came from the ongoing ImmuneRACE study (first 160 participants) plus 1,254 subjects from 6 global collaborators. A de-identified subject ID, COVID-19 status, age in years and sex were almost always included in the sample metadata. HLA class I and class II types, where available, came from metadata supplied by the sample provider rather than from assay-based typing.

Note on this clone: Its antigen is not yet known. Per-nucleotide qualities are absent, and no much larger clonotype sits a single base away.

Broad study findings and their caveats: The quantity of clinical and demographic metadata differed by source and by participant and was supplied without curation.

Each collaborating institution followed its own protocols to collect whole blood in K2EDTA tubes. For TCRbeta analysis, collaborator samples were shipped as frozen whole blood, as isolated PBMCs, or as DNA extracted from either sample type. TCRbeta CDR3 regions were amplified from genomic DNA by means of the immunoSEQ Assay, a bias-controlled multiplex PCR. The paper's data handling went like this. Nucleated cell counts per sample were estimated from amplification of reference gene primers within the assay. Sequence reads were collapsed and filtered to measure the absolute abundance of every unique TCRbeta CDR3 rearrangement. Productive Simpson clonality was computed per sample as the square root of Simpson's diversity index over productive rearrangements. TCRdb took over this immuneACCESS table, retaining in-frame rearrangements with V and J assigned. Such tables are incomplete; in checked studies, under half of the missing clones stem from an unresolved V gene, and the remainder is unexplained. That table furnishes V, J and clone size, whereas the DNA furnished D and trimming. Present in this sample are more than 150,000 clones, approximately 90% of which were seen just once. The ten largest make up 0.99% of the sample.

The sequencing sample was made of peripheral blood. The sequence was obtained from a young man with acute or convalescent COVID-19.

CDR3 region: CASSRPNTDTQYF. The sequenced DNA is TGTGCCAGCAGTCGCCCTAACACAGATACGCAGTATTTT. The V and J segments used are TRBV12-3 or TRBV12-4 and TRBJ2-3, with the D gene call left open. Trimming removed 5 bases from V and 2 bases from J, leaving 8 bases between the germline ends. Including cysteine and phenylalanine, the CDR3 has 13 amino acids. Of the read, only the CDR3 DNA is kept; its 39 bases are in frame from base 1.